The 7 T cell receptor beta chains below all came from one sample that was sequenced in a study of blood T cells in healthy people across ages (dated by TCRdb to about 2015). The library came from 5' RACE. This sample was sequenced with an Illumina HiSeq 2500. A second PCR of about 7 to 12 cycles was run with a J-beta primer mix and a sample-barcoded 5' primer. The public reads were reanalyzed by TCRdb: fastp trimming at Q25, MiXCR alignment, in-frame beta chains only. Rows with one shared CDR3 protein collapse into an entry with the most common genes and DNA. The sample records about 640,000 distinct CDR3 sequences, under 65% of which are singletons. The top ten clonotypes cover over 30% of the sample. The sequencing sample was made of blood. The origin of the receptors is a man in his 60s in good health.

J is TRBJ1-6 and V is TRBV7-9, with a tentative D call TRBD1 (6 bases). Germline V gene lookup returns CDR1 SEHNR and CDR2 FQNEAQ (reference sequence). Trimming pared 8 bases from V and 7 bases from J, leaving 15 bases between. The CDR3 totals 14 residues. CDR3 in DNA: TGTGCCAGCCCCGCCGGAGGGGGAAATTCACCCCTCCACTTT. This encodes CASPAGGGNSPLHF.

This clonotype was detected only once. The gene calls are TRBV6-2 or TRBV6-3 and TRBJ1-5; D perhaps matches TRBD1 (6 bases). The CDR3 covers 15 residues. The ends were cut back, 6 bases at V and 4 bases at J, with 16 bases in the middle. Germline V CDR1 and CDR2: MNHEY, SVGEGT. CDR3 sequence reads: CASRKGQSPNQPQHF. The CDR3 nucleotides read TGTGCCAGCAGAAAAGGACAGTCCCCGAATCAGCCCCAGCATTTT.

The chain recombines TRBV15 with TRBJ2-6; TRBD2 is a possible D gene (5 bases). This CDR3 spans 17 amino acids. V gave up 2 bases and J gave up 0 bases, with 11 bases separating them. The germline gives CDR1 LNHNV, CDR2 YYDKDF (reference sequence). For the CDR3, the DNA is TGTGCCACCAGCAGATCCGGACTCATCTCTGGGGCCAACGTCCTGACTTTC. This sequence encodes CATSRSGLISGANVLTF.

This clonotype has ten or more counts. The chain has TRBV7-9 and TRBJ2-3; D possibly corresponds to TRBD2 (6 bases). Per the germline V gene, CDR1 is SEHNR and CDR2 is FQNEAQ (reference sequence). The V end was cut by 5 bases, the J end by 0 bases, with 12 bases between. The CDR3 consists of 15 residues. The CDR3 bases are TGTGCCAGCAGCGAGGGACTGACTAGCACAGATACGCAGTATTTT. As protein: CASSEGLTSTDTQYF. Variable domain in full (rest from reference TRBV7-9 and TRBJ2-3): DTGVSQNPRHKITKRGQNVTFRCDPISEHNRLYWYRQTLGQGPEFLTYFQNEAQLEKSRLLSDRFSAERPKGSFSTLEIQRTEQGDSAMYLCASSEGLTSTDTQYFGPGTRLTVL.

The chain recombines TRBV5-1 with TRBJ2-1; D unclear. The CDR3 sequence is 14 residues long. The germline gives CDR1 SGHRS, CDR2 YFSETQ. The germline V and J ends were trimmed by 3 bases and 7 bases, with 14 bases remaining between them. The CDR3 sequence: CASSSTASGNEQFF. For the CDR3, the DNA is TGCGCCAGCAGCTCGACCGCCTCGGGTAATGAGCAGTTCTTC.

The V call is TRBV12-3 or TRBV12-4, the J call TRBJ2-5, with a tentative D call TRBD1 (6 bases). Between the trimmed V and J ends, which lost 5 bases and 2 bases, there was a span of 18 bases. The CDR3 totals 16 residues. The CDR3 loop is CASSPLDSRLQETQYF. The CDR3 DNA reads as TGTGCCAGCAGTCCCCTGGACAGCAGACTTCAAGAGACCCAGTACTTC.

The V gene is TRBV7-2, the J gene TRBJ2-6; D unclear. Trimming took off 1 base at V and 18 bases at J, with 16 bases between the two ends. The CDR3 is 13 amino acids. Looked up from germline, CDR1 is SGHTA and CDR2 is FQGNSA. CDR3 amino acids: CASSLVGVPGQTF. In DNA, the CDR3 is TGTGCCAGCAGCTTAGTAGGCGTTCCGGGCCAGACTTTC.